The 5 T cell receptor beta chains below were found in one sample sequenced in a study of blood T cell repertoires in COVID-19. Some clones are missing from TCRdb's copy, which holds only in-frame ones; the method was immunoSEQ multiplex PCR. Among about 200,000 clones listed, roughly 80% were seen once. The sequencing input was PBMCs or T cells enriched from blood (not recorded which). All receptors derive from a woman aged 45-65 years who had been exposed to COVID-19.

V and J are TRBV7-9 and TRBJ1-1; D gene ambiguous. Per the germline V gene, CDR1 is SEHNR and CDR2 is FQNEAQ (reference sequence). V was clipped by 9 bases and J by 0 bases, with 11 bases between them. The length of the CDR3 is 13 residues. CDR3 protein: CASDTPMNTEAFF. The CDR3 region has the DNA TGTGCCAGTGACACCCCCATGAACACTGAAGCTTTCTTT. Looking up the rest from reference TRBV7-9 and TRBJ1-1 gives the full variable domain: DTGVSQNPRHKITKRGQNVTFRCDPISEHNRLYWYRQTLGQGPEFLTYFQNEAQLEKSRLLSDRFSAERPKGSFSTLEIQRTEQGDSAMYLCASDTPMNTEAFFGQGTRLTVV.

This chain joins TRBV5-4 and TRBJ1-1; D unclear. Germline V gives CDR1 SGHNT, CDR2 YYREEE (reference sequence). Trimming left V 0 bases short and J 2 bases short, with 5 bases between. This CDR3 is built from 13 residues. The CDR3 is CASSLAVNTEAFF. The CDR3 DNA is TGTGCCAGCAGCTTGGCAGTTAACACTGAAGCTTTCTTT.

V usage is TRBV5-1 and J usage is TRBJ1-1; maybe TRBD1 (5 bases). V gave up 2 bases and J gave up 1 base, with 15 bases separating them. The germline V gene encodes CDR1 SGHRS and CDR2 YFSETQ. The CDR3 is 16 residues long. The CDR3 protein is CASSLRDRRGNTEAFF. For the CDR3, the DNA is TGCGCCAGCAGCTTACGTGATCGAAGGGGGAACACTGAAGCTTTCTTT.

The chain couples TRBV21-1 to TRBJ1-3; the DNA was not compared with TRBD1, the D call given in the table. TRBV21-1 is marked as a pseudogene. This CDR3 has 16 residues. The CDR3 DNA sequence: TGTGCCACCTTCAAATCCCAGGGGCCGCCTGGAAACACCATATATTTT. This sequence encodes CATFKSQGPPGNTIYF.

The V call is TRBV7-9, the J call TRBJ1-6, with D uncertain. This CDR3 spans 13 amino acids. The ends were cut back, 3 bases at V and 7 bases at J, with 7 bases in the middle. Looked up from germline, CDR1 is SEHNR and CDR2 is FQNEAQ (reference sequence). The CDR3 region is CASSLTPNSPLHF. CDR3 nucleotides: TGTGCCAGCAGCTTGACACCCAATTCACCCCTCCACTTT.